This TCR beta chain was sequenced in a study of OX40 agonist ivuxolimab in advanced cancers. Study overall: Hepatocellular carcinoma, melanoma, renal cell or head and neck cancer occurred in dose-escalation patients.

This table comes from immunoSEQ multiplex PCR, and its TCRdb copy is limited to in-frame clones, with some not included. The profile covers 70,000 to 80,000 clones, with over 80% appearing a single time and about 5.9% taken by the ten largest. The TCR was taken from an adult with an advanced solid tumor such as melanoma, head and neck, liver or kidney cancer. Source: CD4+ or CD8+ T cells sorted from blood, taken in a trial of the OX40 agonist ivuxolimab.

CDR3 amino acids: CASSPDRFPDGTDTQYF. In nucleotides, the CDR3 is TGTGCCAGCAGTCCCGATCGGTTCCCCGACGGCACAGATACGCAGTATTTT. This chain links TRBV28 with TRBJ2-3; D gene uncertain. The germline V and J ends were trimmed by 5 bases and 1 base, with 19 bases remaining between them. CDR3 size: 17 residues. Germline-derived CDR1 and CDR2 are MDHEN and SYDVKM.